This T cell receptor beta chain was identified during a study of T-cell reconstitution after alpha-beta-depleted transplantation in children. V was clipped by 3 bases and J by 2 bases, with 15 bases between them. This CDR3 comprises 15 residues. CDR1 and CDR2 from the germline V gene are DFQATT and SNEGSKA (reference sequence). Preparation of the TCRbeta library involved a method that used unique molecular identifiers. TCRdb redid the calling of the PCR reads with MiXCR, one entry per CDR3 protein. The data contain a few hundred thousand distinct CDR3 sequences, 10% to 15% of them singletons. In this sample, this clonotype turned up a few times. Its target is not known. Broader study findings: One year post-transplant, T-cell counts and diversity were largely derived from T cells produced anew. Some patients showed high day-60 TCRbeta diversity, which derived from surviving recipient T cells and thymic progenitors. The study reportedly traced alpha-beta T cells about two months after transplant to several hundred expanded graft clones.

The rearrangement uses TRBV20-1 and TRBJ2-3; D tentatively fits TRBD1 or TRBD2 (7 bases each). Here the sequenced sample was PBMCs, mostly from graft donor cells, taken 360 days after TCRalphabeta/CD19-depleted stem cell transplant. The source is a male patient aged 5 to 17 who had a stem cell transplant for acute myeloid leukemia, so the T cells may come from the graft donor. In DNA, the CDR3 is TGCAGTGCTAGGGGAGGGGGCGCATCCACAGATACGCAGTATTTT. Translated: CSARGGGASTDTQYF.